This TCR beta chain was found in a study of T cell responses to AZD1222 COVID-19 vaccine. Study-wide background: Pooled together were second doses at about 4 or about 12 weeks. Points from the study as a whole: With two AZD1222 doses given, Spike-specific TCR breadth and depth both rose. Clonal diversity was possibly underestimated, and white British individuals and females predominated among donors.

As to this clone: Antigen specificity is unknown.

This CDR3 comprises 12 residues. The J segment lost 7 bases and the V segment lost 5 bases, leaving 3 bases of the junction unmatched. Germline assignment: CDR1 SEHNR and CDR2 FQNEAQ (reference sequence). TCRdb's table, derived via immunoSEQ multiplex PCR, lists solely in-frame clones and lacks some. The sample shows 110,000 or so clones, approximately 90% of them seen only once. This rearrangement joins TRBV7-9 to TRBJ1-2, with 8 nucleotides matching TRBD1. This TCR was recovered from an adult in good health. Material: peripheral blood, obtained on day 0 of AZD1222 vaccination. CDR3 in amino acids: CASSVTGVGYTF. CDR3 DNA sequence: TGTGCCAGCAGCGTGACAGGGGTTGGCTACACCTTC.